The T cell receptor beta chain under discussion was sequenced for a study of blood T cell repertoires in COVID-19. Only in-frame clones appear in the TCRdb table, and some are missing; sequencing was by immunoSEQ multiplex PCR. Here the sample spans approximately 210,000 clones, about nine tenths being singletons. Those enrolled in Seattle joined during active infection and were followed longitudinally afterward. Germline CDR1 SGHNT, CDR2 YYREEE (reference sequence). The junction had 6 bases not matched to a gene; V was cut back by 5 bases and J by 4 bases. The CDR3 is made up of 16 amino acids. The source material was peripheral blood. The chain employs TRBV5-4 and TRBJ2-3; 14 bases are shared with TRBD2. This TCR was sampled from a man aged 45-65 years with COVID-19, enrolled during active disease. This CDR3 is CASSKGLAGGSDTQYF. The CDR3 DNA is TGTGCCAGCAGTAAAGGACTAGCGGGGGGATCAGATACGCAGTATTTT.